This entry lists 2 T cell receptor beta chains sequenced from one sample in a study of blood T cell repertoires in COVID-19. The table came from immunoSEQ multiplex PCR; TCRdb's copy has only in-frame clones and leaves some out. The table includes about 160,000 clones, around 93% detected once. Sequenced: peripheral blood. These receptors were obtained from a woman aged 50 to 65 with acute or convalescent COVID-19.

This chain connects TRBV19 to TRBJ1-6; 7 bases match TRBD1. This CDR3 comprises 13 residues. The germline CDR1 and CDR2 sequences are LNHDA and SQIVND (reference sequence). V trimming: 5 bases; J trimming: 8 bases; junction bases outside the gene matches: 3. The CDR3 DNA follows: TGTGCCAGTAGTTGGACAGGAGATTCACCCCTCCACTTT. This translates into CASSWTGDSPLHF. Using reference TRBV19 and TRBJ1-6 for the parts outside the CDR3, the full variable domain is DGGITQSPKYLFRKEGQNVTLSCEQNLNHDAMYWYRQDPGQGLRLIYYSQIVNDFQKGDIAEGYSVSREKKESFPLTVTSAQKNPTAFYLCASSWTGDSPLHFGNGTRLTVT.

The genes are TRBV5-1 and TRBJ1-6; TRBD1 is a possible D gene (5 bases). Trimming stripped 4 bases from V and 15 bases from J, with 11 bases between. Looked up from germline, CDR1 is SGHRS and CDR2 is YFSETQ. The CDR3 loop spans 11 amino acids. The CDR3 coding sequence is TGCGCCAGCAGCGGGGGAGGGGTCCTCCACTTT. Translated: CASSGGGVLHF.